This TCR beta chain emerged from a study of CD8+ T cells in alopecia areata (dated by TCRdb to about 2018). In the study overall: The treated patients took part in an open-label pilot trial in which moderate-to-severe alopecia areata was treated with oral tofacitinib at 5 to 10 mg twice daily. On the human side, TCRbeta sequencing was run on scalp tissue and on sorted CD4+ and CD8+ peripheral blood T cells from healthy controls and from alopecia areata patients with either patchy or totalis/universalis disease. Clonality in the scalp was compared among normal scalp (n=4), patchy alopecia areata scalp (n=8), and alopecia totalis/universalis scalp (n=8). The study used high-throughput TCRbeta sequencing to examine T cell clonal expansion in alopecia areata, in both the C3H/HeJ mouse model and human patients. RNA was obtained with the PAXgene miRNA kit for fixed scalp, the miRNeasy kit for PBMCs, and the RNeasy kit for mouse skin. Amplification of TCRbeta CDR3 regions was done by immunoSEQ multiplex PCR using 35 Vbeta forward primers and 13 Jbeta reverse primers. Biopsies were taken from tofacitinib-treated patients at baseline and at 4 and 24 weeks of treatment, and a later scalp biopsy was taken in several of the tofacitinib-treated patients. Tofacitinib was given for 6 to 18 months, followed by 6 months of follow-up off drug to assess delayed response and recurrence.

Only a few counts were recorded for this clone. What antigen it recognizes has not been identified. No much larger clonotype is one base removed from it; base qualities were not supplied. Overall results and qualifications from the work: Unlike mouse skin, which is dominated by gammadelta T cells, normal human skin has resident alphabeta T cells that are also sequenced, and this complicates analysis of the scalp TCR repertoire. Lesional scalp, especially in alopecia totalis/universalis, showed higher clonality and more expanded CD8+ clones than normal scalp, suggesting antigenic drive. Shared TCR sequences between patients were less evident than in mice, which may be partly attributable to HLA diversity in the patient population.

Counted from cysteine to phenylalanine, this CDR3 has 14 amino acids. The retained sequence is limited to the CDR3, 42 bases, with the frame set at the first base. CDR1 LGHNA and CDR2 YNFKEQ are derived from the germline V gene. Trimming at the junction amounts to 2 bases on V and 4 bases on J, and the germline ends lie 9 bases apart. Library preparation was by the immunoSEQ multiplex PCR assay. To provide template for TCR sequencing, every sample had RNA extracted and reverse transcribed into cDNA. First-strand cDNA was synthesized using SuperScript III with a 2:1 mix of oligo-dT and random hexamers. A synthetic immune receptor repertoire was used to assess amplification bias, and residual bias was removed computationally. As for the original processing: Raw reads were preprocessed to remove errors, and CDR3 was defined according to IMGT conventions as the region from the conserved cysteine to phenylalanine. Clonality was computed as 1 minus the Shannon entropy, with the entropy normalized by log2 of the number of productive unique TCRs. Whether scalp clones were CD4 or CD8 was inferred by matching scalp TCRbeta sequences against CD4 and CD8 repertoires sorted from blood. The table comes from immuneACCESS by way of TCRdb, which keeps in-frame sequences with V and J called. Part of the clones is missing from these tables; in studies checked, under half for an unresolved V gene and the rest for unknown reasons. V, J and clone size are taken as reported in that table, and D and trimming were inferred from the DNA itself. The sample table records 150,000 to 200,000 clones; about 66% of these occur just once. The ten largest account for over 9.5% of the sample.

The sample's time point label, in plain terms: baseline before oral tofacitinib. Lesional scalp punch biopsies and peripheral blood were collected from alopecia areata patients. PBMCs were isolated by density centrifugation and stained for CD3, CD4 and CD8, after which CD4+ and CD8+ T cells were sorted on a FACSAria. The TCR was taken from a human donor with alopecia areata. The material was CD8+ T cells sorted from blood, obtained at week 0. The chain couples TRBV4-2 to TRBJ1-5; TRBD1 is perhaps the D gene, given 5 matching bases. CDR3 reads: CASSQIDRNQPQHF. The bases read TGTGCCAGCAGCCAAATAGACAGAAATCAGCCCCAGCATTTT.